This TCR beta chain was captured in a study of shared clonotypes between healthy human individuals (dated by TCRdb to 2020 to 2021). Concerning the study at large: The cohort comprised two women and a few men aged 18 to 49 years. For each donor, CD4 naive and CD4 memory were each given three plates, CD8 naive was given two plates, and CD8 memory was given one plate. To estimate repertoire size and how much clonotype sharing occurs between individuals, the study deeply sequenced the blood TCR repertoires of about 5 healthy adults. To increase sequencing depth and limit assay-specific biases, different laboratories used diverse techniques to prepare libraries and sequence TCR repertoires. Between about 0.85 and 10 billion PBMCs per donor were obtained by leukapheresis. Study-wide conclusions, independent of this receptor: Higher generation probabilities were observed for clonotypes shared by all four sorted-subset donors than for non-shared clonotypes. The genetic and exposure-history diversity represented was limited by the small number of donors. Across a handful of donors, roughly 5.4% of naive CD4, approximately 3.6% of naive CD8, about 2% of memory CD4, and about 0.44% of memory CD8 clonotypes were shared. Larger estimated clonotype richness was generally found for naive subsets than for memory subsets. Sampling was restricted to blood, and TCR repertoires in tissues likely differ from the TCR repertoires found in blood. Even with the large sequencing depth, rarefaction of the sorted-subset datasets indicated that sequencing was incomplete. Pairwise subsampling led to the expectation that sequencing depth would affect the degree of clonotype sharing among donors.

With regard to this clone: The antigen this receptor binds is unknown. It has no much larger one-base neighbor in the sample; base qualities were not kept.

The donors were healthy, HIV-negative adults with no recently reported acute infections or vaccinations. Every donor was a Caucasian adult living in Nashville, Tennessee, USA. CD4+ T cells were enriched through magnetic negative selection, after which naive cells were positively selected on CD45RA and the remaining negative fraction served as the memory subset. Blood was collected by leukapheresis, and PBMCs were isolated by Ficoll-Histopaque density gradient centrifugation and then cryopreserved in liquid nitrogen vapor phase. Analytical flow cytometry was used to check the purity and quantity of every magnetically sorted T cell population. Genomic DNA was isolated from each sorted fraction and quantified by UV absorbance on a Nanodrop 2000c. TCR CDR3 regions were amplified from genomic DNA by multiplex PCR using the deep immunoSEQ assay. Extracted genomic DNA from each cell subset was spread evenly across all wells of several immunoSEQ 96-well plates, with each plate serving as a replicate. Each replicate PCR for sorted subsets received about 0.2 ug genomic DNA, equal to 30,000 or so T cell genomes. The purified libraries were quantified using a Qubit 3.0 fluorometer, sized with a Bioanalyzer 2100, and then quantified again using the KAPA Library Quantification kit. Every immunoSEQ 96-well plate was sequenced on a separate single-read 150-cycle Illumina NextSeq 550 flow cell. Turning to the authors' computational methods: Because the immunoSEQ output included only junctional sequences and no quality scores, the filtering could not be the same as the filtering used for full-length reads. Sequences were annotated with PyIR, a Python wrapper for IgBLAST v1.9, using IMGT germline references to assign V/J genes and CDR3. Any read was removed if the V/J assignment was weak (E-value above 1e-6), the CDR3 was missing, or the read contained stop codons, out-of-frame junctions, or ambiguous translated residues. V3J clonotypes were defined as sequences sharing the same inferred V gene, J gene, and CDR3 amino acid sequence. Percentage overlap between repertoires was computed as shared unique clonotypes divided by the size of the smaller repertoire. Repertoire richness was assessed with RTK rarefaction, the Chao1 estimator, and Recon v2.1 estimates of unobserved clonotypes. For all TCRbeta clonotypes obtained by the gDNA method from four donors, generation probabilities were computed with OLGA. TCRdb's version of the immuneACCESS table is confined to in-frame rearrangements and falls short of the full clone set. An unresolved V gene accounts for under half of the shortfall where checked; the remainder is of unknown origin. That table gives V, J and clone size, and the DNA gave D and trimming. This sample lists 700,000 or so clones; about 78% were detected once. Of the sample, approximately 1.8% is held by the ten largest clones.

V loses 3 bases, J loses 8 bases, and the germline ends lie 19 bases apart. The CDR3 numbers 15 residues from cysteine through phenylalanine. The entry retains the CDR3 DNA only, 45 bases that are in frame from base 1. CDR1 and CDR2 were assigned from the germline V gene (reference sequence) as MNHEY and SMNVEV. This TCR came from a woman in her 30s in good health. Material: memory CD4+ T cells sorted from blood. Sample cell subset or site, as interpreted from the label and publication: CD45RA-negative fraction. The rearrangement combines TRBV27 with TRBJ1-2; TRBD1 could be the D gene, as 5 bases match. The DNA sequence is TGTGCCAGCAGTTTGTCCCCGGGGGGGGGTGGAGGCTACACCTTC. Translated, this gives CASSLSPGGGGGYTF.